A selection of T cell receptor beta chains follows, all from one sample in a study of T cell repertoires in cytomegalovirus infection. TCRdb analysed the reads with MiXCR anew, one entry per CDR3 protein. In the table there are around 260,000 distinct CDR3 sequences, roughly 26% of which are singletons. The sequenced material came from PBMCs. Receptor source: a human donor in good health (CMV status not recorded). Some clones in this sample may be carry-over from other donors' samples. The CDR3 runs from the conserved cysteine through the conserved F or W. D genes are given only for firm matches. Rows may omit the clone size; those that give it use once, few, many or a size class.

j_gene: TRBJ2-1
v_gene: TRBV29-1
d_gene: TRBD2
abundance: -
CDR3aa: CSVGGLAGDEQFF
CDR3nt: TGCAGCGTGGGGGGACTAGCGGGAGATGAGCAGTTCTTC

j_gene: TRBJ1-4
v_gene: TRBV6-4
d_gene: -
abundance: once
CDR3aa: CASSPRPGSSNEKLFF
CDR3nt: TGTGCCAGCAGCCCTAGGCCGGGCAGCTCTAATGAAAAACTGTTTTTT

j_gene: TRBJ2-2
v_gene: TRBV6-2/TRBV6-3
d_gene: -
abundance: few
CDR3aa: CASRKQGPTGELFF
CDR3nt: TGTGCCAGCAGAAAACAGGGTCCTACCGGGGAGCTGTTTTTT

j_gene: TRBJ2-7
v_gene: TRBV2
d_gene: TRBD2
abundance: few
CDR3aa: CASTKSGGYEQYF
CDR3nt: TGTGCCAGCACCAAATCGGGGGGCTACGAGCAGTACTTC

j_gene: TRBJ2-2
v_gene: TRBV7-6
d_gene: -
abundance: many
CDR3aa: CASSSLNTGELFF
CDR3nt: TGTGCCAGCAGCTCCTTGAACACCGGGGAGCTGTTTTTT

j_gene: TRBJ2-2
v_gene: TRBV6-5
d_gene: -
abundance: few
CDR3aa: CASSYTGKGGELFF
CDR3nt: TGTGCCAGCAGTTACACAGGGAAGGGCGGGGAGCTGTTTTTT

j_gene: TRBJ2-1
v_gene: TRBV27
d_gene: -
abundance: -
CDR3aa: CASRGLLWYNEQFF
CDR3nt: TGTGCCAGCAGAGGCCTTTTGTGGTACAATGAGCAGTTCTTC

j_gene: TRBJ2-7
v_gene: TRBV28
d_gene: TRBD1
abundance: few
CDR3aa: CASRLPGQGAREQYF
CDR3nt: TGTGCCAGCAGACTACCGGGACAGGGGGCGAGGGAGCAGTACTTC

j_gene: TRBJ2-3
v_gene: TRBV20-1
d_gene: -
abundance: -
CDR3aa: CSARAPLGAFLDTDTQYF
CDR3nt: TGCAGTGCTAGAGCCCCTTTGGGGGCCTTCTTGGACACAGATACGCAGTATTTT

j_gene: TRBJ2-1
v_gene: TRBV7-2
d_gene: TRBD2
abundance: many
CDR3aa: CASSPPPGGAYNEQFF
CDR3nt: TGTGCCAGCAGCCCCCCGCCGGGAGGCGCCTACAATGAGCAGTTCTTC

j_gene: TRBJ2-4
v_gene: TRBV4-2
d_gene: -
abundance: few
CDR3aa: CASARGLSENIQYF
CDR3nt: TGTGCCAGCGCCCGGGGGCTATCCGAAAACATTCAGTACTTC

j_gene: TRBJ1-6
v_gene: TRBV11-2
d_gene: -
abundance: -
CDR3aa: CASSSRPRGSPDNSPLHF
CDR3nt: TGTGCCAGCAGCTCGAGGCCCCGGGGAAGCCCCGATAATTCACCCCTCCACTTT

j_gene: TRBJ2-5
v_gene: TRBV29-1
d_gene: -
abundance: -
CDR3aa: CSARDQYQETQYF
CDR3nt: TGCAGCGCCAGGGACCAATACCAAGAGACCCAGTACTTC

j_gene: TRBJ1-2
v_gene: TRBV25-1
d_gene: -
abundance: few
CDR3aa: CASSDPGEAPDYGYTF
CDR3nt: TGTGCCAGCAGTGACCCCGGGGAGGCACCAGACTATGGCTACACCTTC

j_gene: TRBJ2-7
v_gene: TRBV7-6
d_gene: TRBD1
abundance: many
CDR3aa: CASSLTGVYEQYF
CDR3nt: TGTGCCAGCAGCTTAACAGGGGTCTACGAGCAGTACTTC

j_gene: TRBJ1-2
v_gene: TRBV25-1
d_gene: -
abundance: many
CDR3aa: CASSDVRFYGYTF
CDR3nt: TGTGCCAGCAGTGATGTCCGGTTTTATGGCTACACCTTC

j_gene: TRBJ2-2
v_gene: TRBV11-3
d_gene: TRBD2
abundance: -
CDR3aa: CASSFNYYGLAGEVTGELFF
CDR3nt: TGTGCCAGCAGCTTCAATTACTACGGACTAGCGGGAGAAGTAACCGGGGAGCTGTTTTTT

j_gene: TRBJ2-3
v_gene: TRBV19
d_gene: TRBD2
abundance: -
CDR3aa: CASSGLAGGFTDTQYF
CDR3nt: TGTGCCAGTAGTGGATTAGCGGGGGGGTTCACAGATACGCAGTATTTT

j_gene: TRBJ2-2
v_gene: TRBV12-3/TRBV12-4
d_gene: TRBD1
abundance: -
CDR3aa: CASSHRTGGPSGAGELFF
CDR3nt: TGTGCCAGCAGTCATCGGACAGGGGGCCCATCTGGGGCCGGGGAGCTGTTTTTT

j_gene: TRBJ2-1
v_gene: TRBV12-3/TRBV12-4
d_gene: -
abundance: -
CDR3aa: CASSFLNNNEQFF
CDR3nt: TGTGCCAGCAGTTTCCTAAACAACAATGAGCAGTTCTTC

j_gene: TRBJ2-7
v_gene: TRBV29-1
d_gene: TRBD1
abundance: once
CDR3aa: CSVERDRGYEQYF
CDR3nt: TGCAGCGTTGAAAGGGACAGGGGCTACGAGCAGTACTTC

j_gene: TRBJ2-2
v_gene: TRBV27
d_gene: -
abundance: many
CDR3aa: CASRPSSAGELFF
CDR3nt: TGTGCCAGCAGACCCTCTAGCGCCGGGGAGCTGTTTTTT

j_gene: TRBJ2-7
v_gene: TRBV7-2
d_gene: -
abundance: many
CDR3aa: CASSGRGSFSYEQYF
CDR3nt: TGTGCCAGCAGCGGGCGAGGGAGCTTCTCCTACGAGCAGTACTTC

j_gene: TRBJ2-7
v_gene: TRBV14
d_gene: -
abundance: -
CDR3aa: CASSRGIPPYEQYF
CDR3nt: TGTGCCAGCAGCAGGGGCATTCCTCCCTACGAGCAGTACTTC

j_gene: TRBJ2-5
v_gene: TRBV7-8
d_gene: -
abundance: few
CDR3aa: CASTERGRPSETQYF
CDR3nt: TGTGCCAGCACAGAGAGGGGCCGCCCATCAGAGACCCAGTACTTC

j_gene: TRBJ1-2
v_gene: TRBV7-8
d_gene: -
abundance: many
CDR3aa: CASSLVLGSGYGYTF
CDR3nt: TGTGCCAGCAGCTTAGTTCTGGGGTCGGGCTATGGCTACACCTTC